Described below is a single T cell receptor beta chain sequence and its context. Germline V lookup: CDR1 SGHKS, CDR2 YYEKEE (reference sequence). The CDR3 covers 16 residues. The trim removed 0 bases at V and 2 bases at J, leaving 1 base unmatched. These data belong to a study of blood T cell repertoires in COVID-19. Overall study context: From T cells, B-cell-depleted T cells, or PBMCs came the material, which was cDNA or gDNA.

The assay was immunoSEQ multiplex PCR, and TCRdb's table has in-frame clones only and misses some. The profile covers about 280,000 clones, with approximately 85% appearing a single time and more than 9.5% taken by the ten largest. This receptor was taken from an older woman with acute or convalescent COVID-19. The chain couples TRBV5-5 to TRBJ2-3; 12 positions match TRBD2. Sample: peripheral blood. CDR3 bases: TGTGCCAGCAGCTTGGGGACTAGCGGGGTCACAGATACGCAGTATTTT. Translated, it gives CASSLGTSGVTDTQYF. The variable domain in full, completed from reference TRBV5-5 and TRBJ2-3, reads DAGVTQSPTHLIKTRGQQVTLRCSPISGHKSVSWYQQVLGQGPQFIFQYYEKEERGRGNFPDRFSARQFPNYSSELNVNALLLGDSALYLCASSLGTSGVTDTQYFGPGTRLTVL.